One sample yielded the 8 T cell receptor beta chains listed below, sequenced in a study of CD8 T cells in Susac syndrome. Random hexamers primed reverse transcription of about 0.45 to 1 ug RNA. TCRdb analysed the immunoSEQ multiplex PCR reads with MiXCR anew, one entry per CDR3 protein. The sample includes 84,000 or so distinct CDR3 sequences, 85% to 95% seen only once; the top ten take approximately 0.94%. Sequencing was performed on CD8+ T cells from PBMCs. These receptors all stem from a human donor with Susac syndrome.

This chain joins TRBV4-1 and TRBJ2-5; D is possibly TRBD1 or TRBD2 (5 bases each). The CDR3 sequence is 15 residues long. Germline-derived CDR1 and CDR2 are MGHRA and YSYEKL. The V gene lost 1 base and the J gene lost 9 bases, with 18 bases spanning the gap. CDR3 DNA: TGCGCCAGCAGCCAAGGGTCGGGGCCCCAGTGGGCCCAGTACTTC. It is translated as CASSQGSGPQWAQYF.

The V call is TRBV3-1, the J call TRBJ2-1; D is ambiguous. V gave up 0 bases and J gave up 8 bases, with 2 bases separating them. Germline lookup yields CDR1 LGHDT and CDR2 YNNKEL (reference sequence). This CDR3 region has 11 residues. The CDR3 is CASSQDDEQFF. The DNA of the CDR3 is TGTGCCAGCAGCCAAGACGATGAGCAGTTCTTC.

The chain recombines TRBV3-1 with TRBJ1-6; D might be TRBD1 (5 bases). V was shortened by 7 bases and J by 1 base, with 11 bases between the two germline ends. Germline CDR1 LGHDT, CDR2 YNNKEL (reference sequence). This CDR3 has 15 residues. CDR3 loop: CASTHGGSYNSPLHF. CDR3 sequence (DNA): TGTGCCAGCACTCACGGGGGTTCCTATAATTCACCCCTCCACTTT.

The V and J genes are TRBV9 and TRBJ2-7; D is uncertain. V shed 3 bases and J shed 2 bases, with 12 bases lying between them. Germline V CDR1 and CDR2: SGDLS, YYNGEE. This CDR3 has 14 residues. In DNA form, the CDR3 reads TGTGCCAGCAGCGGACCCGCCCCACCCTACGAGCAGTACTTC. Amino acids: CASSGPAPPYEQYF.

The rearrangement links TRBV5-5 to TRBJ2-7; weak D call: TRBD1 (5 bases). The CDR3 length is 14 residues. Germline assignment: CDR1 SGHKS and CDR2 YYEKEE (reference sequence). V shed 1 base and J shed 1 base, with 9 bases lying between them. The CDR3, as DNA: TGTGCCAGCAGCTTGAGTTCAGGGTCCTACGAGCAGTACTTC. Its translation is CASSLSSGSYEQYF.

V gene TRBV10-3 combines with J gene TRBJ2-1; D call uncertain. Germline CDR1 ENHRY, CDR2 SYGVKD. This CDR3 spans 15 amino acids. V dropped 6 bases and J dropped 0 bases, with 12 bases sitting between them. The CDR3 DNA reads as TGTGCCATCAGGGCGGACGGAAGCTCCTACAATGAGCAGTTCTTC. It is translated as CAIRADGSSYNEQFF.

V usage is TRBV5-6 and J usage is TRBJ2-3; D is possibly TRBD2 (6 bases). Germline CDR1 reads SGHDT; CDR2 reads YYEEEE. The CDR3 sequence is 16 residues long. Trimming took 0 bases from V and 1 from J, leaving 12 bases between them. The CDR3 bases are TGTGCCAGCAGCTTGGTTAGCGGCGCAGGCACAGATACGCAGTATTTT. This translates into CASSLVSGAGTDTQYF.

The CDR3 sequence is CASSYDAEGGGNEQFF. The CDR3 coding sequence is TGTGCCAGCAGTTACGACGCGGAGGGAGGGGGTAATGAGCAGTTCTTC. The chain has TRBV6-5 and TRBJ2-1; D might be TRBD2 (7 bases). The CDR3 runs to 16 residues. Germline V gene lookup returns CDR1 MNHEY and CDR2 SVGAGI. Trimming took off 2 bases at V and 7 bases at J, with 18 bases between the two ends.